The source of this T cell receptor (beta chain) is a study of blood T cell repertoires in COVID-19. Study summary: In each case, the material was cDNA or gDNA derived from T cells, B-cell-depleted T cells, or PBMCs.

The CDR3 is 15 amino acids. V lost 4 bases to trimming and J lost 3 bases, with 15 bases between them. Looked up from germline, CDR1 is LGHNA and CDR2 is YSLEER. Original processing notes: Cell counts per sample came from amplifying reference gene primers. Some clones are missing from TCRdb's copy, which holds only in-frame ones; the method was immunoSEQ multiplex PCR. That table furnishes V, J and clone size, whereas the DNA furnished D and trimming. The sample includes a few hundred thousand clones, around 90% of them seen just once. The Seattle site enrolled patients during active infection and followed them longitudinally.

The sequence derives from a middle-aged woman with COVID-19, enrolled during active disease. The sample consisted of peripheral blood. The chain combines TRBV4-3 with TRBJ1-1, with a weak D call TRBD1 (5 bases). In DNA, the CDR3 is TGCGCCAGCAGCCCAGGACTCAGGGAGGACACTGAAGCTTTCTTT. Translating it yields CASSPGLREDTEAFF.